Each of the 22 T cell receptor beta chains below was sequenced from the same sample in a study of neurological immune-mediated disorders. In TCRdb, the 5' RACE reads were re-called with MiXCR into one record per CDR3 protein. The sample shows about 62,000 distinct CDR3 sequences, 3% to 4% of them seen only once. The specimen was PBMCs. The receptors shown here come from a woman aged 50 to 60 with multiple sclerosis.

This clonotype was seen ten or more times. J is TRBJ1-4 and V is TRBV10-3, with 8 bases identical to TRBD1. Germline V gene sequence: CDR1 ENHRY, CDR2 SYGVKD. This CDR3 spans 14 amino acids. Losses at the gene ends were 5 bases for V and 4 bases for J; bases not matched to a gene: 3. CDR3 DNA sequence: TGTGCCATCAGTCCAGACAGGGGTAATGAAAAACTGTTTTTT. This sequence encodes CAISPDRGNEKLFF.

This clonotype was seen repeatedly, ten times or more. The CDR3 protein is CASSAGTSSTGELFF. As DNA, the CDR3 is TGTGCCAGCAGCGCCGGGACTAGCAGCACCGGGGAGCTGTTTTTT. The J gene is TRBJ2-2, the V gene TRBV9; 9 positions agree with TRBD2. Germline V gene data show CDR1 as SGDLS and CDR2 as YYNGEE. CDR3 length: 15 residues. J gave up 4 bases and V 3 bases, and 4 bases lay outside the gene matches.

This clonotype was found many times. The chain carries TRBV7-9 and TRBJ2-1; D may be TRBD2 (6 bases). CDR1 is SEHNR and CDR2 is FQNEAQ in the germline V gene (reference sequence). Trimming took off 5 bases at V and 5 bases at J, with 10 bases between the two ends. This CDR3 spans 13 amino acids. DNA for the CDR3: TGTGCCAGCAGCCAGGGACTTAACAATGAGCAGTTCTTC. Translation: CASSQGLNNEQFF.

The table lists this clonotype with many counts. V usage is TRBV7-2 and J usage is TRBJ2-1, with unresolved D. Trimming cost V 2 bases and J 6 bases, with 11 bases left between them. Looked up from germline, CDR1 is SGHTA and CDR2 is FQGNSA. The CDR3 length is 14 residues. The CDR3 DNA reads TGTGCCAGCAGCTTAACGTGGCAGAGCAATGAGCAGTTCTTC. Protein product: CASSLTWQSNEQFF.

This clonotype was picked up many times. This chain links TRBV27 with TRBJ2-2; maybe TRBD1 (5 bases). The CDR3 has 15 amino acids. Per germline, CDR1 MNHEY and CDR2 SMNVEV (reference sequence). V was trimmed by 0 bases and J by 9 bases, leaving 14 bases between them. This CDR3 is CASSLSVGRPRELFF. DNA of the CDR3: TGTGCCAGCAGTTTATCTGTGGGGCGCCCCCGGGAGCTGTTTTTT.

This clonotype was recorded at least ten times. J is TRBJ2-7 and V is TRBV19, with no clear D. CDR1 is LNHDA and CDR2 is SQIVND in the germline V gene (reference sequence). Trimming pared 1 base from V and 0 bases from J, leaving 10 bases between. The CDR3 runs 15 residues. The CDR3 region has the DNA TGTGCCAGTAGTATAGTGGGCGAGAGCTCCTACGAGCAGTACTTC. Translating gives CASSIVGESSYEQYF. Looking up the rest from reference TRBV19 and TRBJ2-7 gives the full variable domain: DGGITQSPKYLFRKEGQNVTLSCEQNLNHDAMYWYRQDPGQGLRLIYYSQIVNDFQKGDIAEGYSVSREKKESFPLTVTSAQKNPTAFYLCASSIVGESSYEQYFGPGTRLTVT.

This clonotype was seen at least ten times. J is TRBJ2-1 and V is TRBV7-2; D is uncertain. CDR3 length equals 19 residues. Germline assignment: CDR1 SGHTA and CDR2 FQGNSA. Trimming left V 1 base short and J 4 bases short, with 23 bases between. CDR3 sequence reads: CASSLDLGSWEVSYNEQFF. CDR3 DNA sequence: TGTGCCAGCAGCTTAGATCTTGGTAGTTGGGAAGTTAGTTACAATGAGCAGTTCTTC.

The rearrangement uses TRBV20-1 and TRBJ2-6; TRBD1 agrees at 8 bases. V trimming: 1 base; J trimming: 2 bases; junction bases outside the gene matches: 7. Germline values: CDR1 DFQATT, CDR2 SNEGSKA (reference sequence). The CDR3 totals 17 residues. CDR3: CSARGQGISTGANVLTF. The DNA of the CDR3 is TGCAGTGCTAGAGGACAGGGGATAAGTACTGGGGCCAACGTCCTGACTTTC.

This clonotype was seen ten or more times. In DNA form, the CDR3 reads TGTGCCAGCGGAGGACTAGCGGGAGGGGTAGCCAAAAACATTCAGTACTTC. This translates into CASGGLAGGVAKNIQYF. The chain employs TRBV6-6 and TRBJ2-4; 15 bases are a match to TRBD2. V shed 8 bases, J shed 0 bases, and the junction held 5 bases outside the gene matches. This CDR3 region has 17 residues. Germline V CDR1 and CDR2: MNHNY, SVGAGI (reference sequence).

Many counts were recorded for this clonotype. The J gene is TRBJ1-5, the V gene TRBV7-9; D is undetermined. This CDR3 region has 14 residues. V lost 1 base and J lost 2, with 6 bases in between. Germline values: CDR1 SEHNR, CDR2 FQNEAQ (reference sequence). The CDR3: CASSLGGRNQPQHF. CDR3 sequence (DNA): TGTGCCAGCAGCTTAGGGGGTCGCAATCAGCCCCAGCATTTT.

Many counts were recorded for this clonotype. The chain uses TRBV29-1 and TRBJ2-3; a weak D match, TRBD2 (5 bases). Trimming took 4 bases from V and 5 from J, leaving 13 bases between them. In germline, CDR1 is SQVTM, CDR2 ANQGSEA. This CDR3 region has 13 residues. The CDR3 here is CSVVGSGVDTQYF. The CDR3 region has the DNA TGCAGCGTTGTTGGCAGCGGTGTAGATACGCAGTATTTT.

In its sample, this clonotype was seen many times. The rearrangement joins TRBV7-9 to TRBJ1-2; D is undetermined. V was clipped by 8 bases and J by 6 bases, with 13 bases between them. The germline V gene has CDR1 SEHNR and CDR2 FQNEAQ (reference sequence). The CDR3 totals 12 residues. CDR3 sequence: CASRVAPNGYTF. CDR3 in DNA: TGTGCCAGCCGAGTAGCACCGAATGGCTACACCTTC.

This clonotype was found many times. V usage is TRBV20-1 and J usage is TRBJ1-1, with 7 nucleotides matching TRBD1. CDR1 is DFQATT and CDR2 is SNEGSKA in the germline V gene (reference sequence). The CDR3 has 13 amino acids. V was pared by 6 bases and J by 7 bases, with 11 bases of the junction left unmatched. In nucleotides, the CDR3 is TGCAGTGCGGCAGGGGGGAAGATTGTTGAAGCTTTCTTT. Translation gives CSAAGGKIVEAFF.

This clonotype was recorded many times. V gene TRBV10-3 combines with J gene TRBJ1-5, with D hard to call. CDR1 and CDR2 (germline): ENHRY, SYGVKD. Trimming pared 3 bases from V and 4 bases from J, leaving 13 bases between. The CDR3 extends over 15 amino acids. The CDR3 loop reads CAISDPTLGNQPQHF. The CDR3 DNA is TGTGCCATCAGTGACCCTACTTTAGGGAATCAGCCCCAGCATTTT.

This clonotype was seen repeatedly, ten times or more. The chain employs TRBV12-3 or TRBV12-4 and TRBJ2-2, with 10 bases fitting TRBD1. The trim removed 6 bases at V and 0 bases at J, leaving 10 bases unmatched. CDR3 length: 18 amino acids. DNA for the CDR3: TGTGCCAGCAGCCCTTCCGGGACAGGGGAGGCGAACACCGGGGAGCTGTTTTTT. Translation gives CASSPSGTGEANTGELFF.

This clonotype was detected ten times or more. This chain joins TRBV24-1 and TRBJ1-1; D unresolved. The V and J ends lost 7 bases and 0 bases respectively, with 8 bases between them. CDR1 and CDR2 (germline): KGHDR, SFDVKD. The CDR3 runs to 13 residues. The chain's CDR3 is CATRGYMNTEAFF. DNA for the CDR3: TGTGCCACCAGAGGCTACATGAACACTGAAGCTTTCTTT.

This clonotype was recorded many times. The rearrangement joins TRBV12-3 or TRBV12-4 to TRBJ1-1, with a weak D call TRBD1 (5 bases). V gave up 4 bases and J gave up 10 bases, with 22 bases separating them. This CDR3 spans 15 amino acids. Here the CDR3 reads CASSYFSRASKGAFF. In DNA, the CDR3 is TGTGCCAGCAGTTACTTTTCCAGGGCCTCGAAGGGAGCTTTCTTT.

In this sample, this clonotype turned up many times. The chain has TRBV29-1 and TRBJ2-2; possible D gene TRBD2, 6 bases. Between the trimmed V and J ends, which lost 3 bases and 4 bases, there was a span of 15 bases. The CDR3 is made up of 15 amino acids. The V gene's germline CDR1 is SQVTM and CDR2 ANQGSEA. The CDR3, as DNA: TGCAGCGTTGATTCGGGTTCGCGGGGCACCGGGGAGCTGTTTTTT. Protein: CSVDSGSRGTGELFF.

This clonotype appeared a few times. The junction differs from germline at one of its ends, possibly a read error. The chain employs TRBV11-2 and TRBJ1-5; D not resolved. CDR1 is SGHAT, CDR2 FQNNGV, per germline. The CDR3 spans 15 residues. CDR3 nucleotides: TGTGCCAGCAGCTTAGGTGGGCAGCTCAATCAGCCCCAGAATTTT. Its protein is CASSLGGQLNQPQNF.

This clonotype occurred many times. The chain joins TRBV20-1 to TRBJ1-5, with D hard to call. There are 15 residues in the CDR3. Germline-derived CDR1 and CDR2 are DFQATT and SNEGSKA (reference sequence). With 0 bases removed from V and 10 bases from J, the gap between germline ends came to 19 bases. The CDR3 loop is CSARDQKGSVGPQHF. In DNA, the CDR3 is TGCAGTGCTAGAGATCAAAAAGGGTCGGTGGGACCCCAGCATTTT.

This clonotype was seen ten or more times. The V call is TRBV27, the J call TRBJ2-7; D unresolved. This CDR3 is 14 amino acids long. The germline gives CDR1 MNHEY, CDR2 SMNVEV (reference sequence). Trimming took off 2 bases at V and 0 bases at J, with 8 bases between the two ends. The CDR3 sequence: CASSLAMSSYEQYF. CDR3 coding DNA: TGTGCCAGCAGTTTAGCTATGAGCTCCTACGAGCAGTACTTC.

About this clonotype itself: The junction departs from the called germline gene at one end, perhaps through a read error. The chain combines TRBV7-9 with TRBJ2-2; TRBD1 aligns across 10 bases. The V gene's germline CDR1 is SEHNR and CDR2 FQNEAQ (reference sequence). The CDR3 spans 14 residues. CDR3 amino acids: CASSGTGDTGELLF. In DNA form, the CDR3 reads TGTGCCAGCAGCGGGACAGGGGACACCGGGGAGCTGCTTTTT.